The clone carrying this T cell receptor beta chain showed up just once. Its antigen is as yet unknown. This was the immunoSEQ version 4 assay in survey mode. Sequencing was performed with immunoSEQ multiplex PCR; in TCRdb, only in-frame clones are kept and a portion is missing. This sample has some 30,000 clones, with roughly 70% found just once. This entry comes from a study of persistence of HIV-infected CD4 T cells. Study results and limitations: Antigen-responding cells were enriched for degenerate expanded CDR3beta sequences.

An overlapping HIV-1 Gag peptide pool stimulated these cells at 1 ug/peptide/mL. CD4+ T cells upregulating both CD40 ligand and CD69 were sorted as responding cells. Inclusion required CMV-positive serology and CD4+ counts above 400 cells/uL. Stimulated PBMCs had first been depleted of CD8+ T cells. Germline CDR1 reads SNHLY; CDR2 reads FYNNEI. V lost 0 bases to trimming and J lost 3 bases; unmatched junction nucleotides: 2. The length of the CDR3 is 15 residues. This chain joins TRBV2 and TRBJ2-7, with 10 bases identical to TRBD1. This sequence originates from an adult man with HIV who was CMV-seropositive. Source: CD4+ T cells sorted from PBMCs after roughly 18-hour stimulation, taken from a patient who received antiretroviral therapy. CDR3 amino acids: CASSEAGDRGYEQYF. The DNA of the CDR3 is TGTGCCAGCAGTGAAGCAGGGGACAGGGGCTACGAGCAGTACTTC.